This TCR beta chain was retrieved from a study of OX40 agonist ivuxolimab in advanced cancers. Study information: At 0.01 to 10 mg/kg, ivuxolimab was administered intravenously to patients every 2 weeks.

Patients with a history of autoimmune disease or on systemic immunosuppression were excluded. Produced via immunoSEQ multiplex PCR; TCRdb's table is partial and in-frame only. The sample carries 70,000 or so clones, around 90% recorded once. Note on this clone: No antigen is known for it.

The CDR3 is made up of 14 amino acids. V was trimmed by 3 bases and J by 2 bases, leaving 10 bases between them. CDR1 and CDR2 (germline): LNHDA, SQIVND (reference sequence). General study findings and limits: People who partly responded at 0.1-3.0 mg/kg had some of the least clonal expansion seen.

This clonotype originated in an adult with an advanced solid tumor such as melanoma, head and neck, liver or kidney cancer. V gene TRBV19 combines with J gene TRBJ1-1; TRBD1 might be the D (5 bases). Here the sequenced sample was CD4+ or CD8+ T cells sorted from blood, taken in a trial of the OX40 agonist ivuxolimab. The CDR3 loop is CASSIPRVNTEAFF. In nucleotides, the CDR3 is TGTGCCAGTAGTATTCCCAGGGTCAACACTGAAGCTTTCTTT.